This T cell receptor beta chain was sequenced for a study of blood T cell repertoires in COVID-19. The repertoire was sequenced with immunoSEQ multiplex PCR; TCRdb's copy has only in-frame clones and lacks some. Of 200,000 or so clones listed, around 84% are singletons. There are 12 residues in the CDR3. The V end lost 3 bases, the J end lost 10 bases, and 10 bases lay between the germline ends. Germline-derived CDR1 and CDR2 are MGHRA and YSYEKL. The sequence was obtained from a man in his fifties who had recovered from COVID-19. This chain connects TRBV4-1 to TRBJ2-1, with D possibly TRBD2 on 5 matching bases. The sample consisted of peripheral blood. CDR3 amino acids: CASSQLSGEQFF. The CDR3 DNA reads as TGCGCCAGCAGCCAGCTATCGGGAGAGCAGTTCTTC.